This TCR beta chain is from a study of regulatory T cells in long-lasting Graves disease. Arm-PCR of CDR3 regions with iRepertoire HTBI primers generated TCR beta libraries. MiXCR, applied by TCRdb to the multiplex PCR reads, yields one record per CDR3 protein. The repertoire has some 370,000 distinct CDR3 sequences, roughly 25% of them found once; the top ten carry around a quarter. As to time point: persistent/refractory GD, antithyroid drugs over 5 years with positive TRAb. The authors made the TCR library using RNA they extracted from PBMCs. CDR3 size: 13 residues. V was trimmed by 0 bases and J by 3 bases, leaving 9 bases between them. Germline V gene data show CDR1 as GTSNPN and CDR2 as SVGIG (reference sequence).

The sample here was peripheral blood mononuclear cells (PBMCs), taken when the disease was refractory, from a patient treated with antithyroid drugs. The receptor was isolated from a woman aged 40 to 50 with Graves disease. This chain joins TRBV30 and TRBJ2-7, with D tentatively TRBD1 (5 bases). CDR3 in DNA: TGTGCCTGGAGTGTACCTGACAGCTACGAGCAGTACTTC. This codes for CAWSVPDSYEQYF.